The present TCR beta chain was sequenced within a study of pediatric ulcerative colitis. One to two pinch biopsies were taken from the rectum during colonoscopy. The protocol was immunoSEQ multiplex PCR, while the TCRdb copy is restricted to in-frame clones and leaves out a portion. The sample carries 16,000 or so clones, nearly 75% recorded once. Germline values: CDR1 MNHEY, CDR2 SMNVEV (reference sequence). This CDR3 spans 13 amino acids. Trimming took off 6 bases at V and 6 bases at J, with 12 bases between the two ends. The sequence derives from a boy aged 5-17 years with moderate ulcerative colitis. The sequenced material came from gut tissue. The V call is TRBV27, the J call TRBJ1-5; possible D gene TRBD1, 5 bases. For the CDR3, the DNA is TGTGCCAGCAGGGCCGGGGGTGTTCAGCCCCAGCATTTT. Translated: CASRAGGVQPQHF.